This T cell receptor (beta chain) was documented in a study of blood T cell repertoires in COVID-19. Study summary: The origin of the acute and convalescent COVID-19 samples was the United States, Italy and Spain. The cDNA or gDNA used as material had been derived from T cells, B-cell-depleted T cells, or PBMCs.

This CDR3 comprises 17 residues. V lost 0 bases to trimming and J lost 0 bases, with 12 bases between them. Germline lookup yields CDR1 LNHNV and CDR2 YYDKDF (reference sequence). Here immunoSEQ multiplex PCR was the method, and the copy in TCRdb shows in-frame clones only, minus some. The sample consists of approximately 220,000 clones, 70% to 90% of them appearing once. The rearrangement uses TRBV15 and TRBJ2-1, with D possibly matching TRBD2 (6 bases). This clonotype was sampled from a man aged 25-40 years who had recovered from COVID-19. Sample: PBMCs or T cells enriched from blood (not recorded which). CDR3: CATSRDIGGSSYNEQFF. The DNA for the CDR3 is TGTGCCACCAGCAGAGATATTGGGGGGAGCTCCTACAATGAGCAGTTCTTC.